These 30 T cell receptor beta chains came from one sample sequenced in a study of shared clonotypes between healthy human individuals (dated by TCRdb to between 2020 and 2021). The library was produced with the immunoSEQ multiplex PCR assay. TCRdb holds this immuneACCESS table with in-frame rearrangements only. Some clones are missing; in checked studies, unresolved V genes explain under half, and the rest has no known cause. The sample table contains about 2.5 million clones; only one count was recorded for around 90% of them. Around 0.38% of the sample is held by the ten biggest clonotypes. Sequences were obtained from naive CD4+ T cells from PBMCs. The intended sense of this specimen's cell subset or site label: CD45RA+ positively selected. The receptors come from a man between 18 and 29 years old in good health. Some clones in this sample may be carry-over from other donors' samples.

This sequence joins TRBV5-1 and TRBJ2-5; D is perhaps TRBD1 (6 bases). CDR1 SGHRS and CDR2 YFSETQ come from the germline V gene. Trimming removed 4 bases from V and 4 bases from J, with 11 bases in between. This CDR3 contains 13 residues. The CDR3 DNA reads TGCGCCAGCAGCCAAATAGGGGGAGAGACCCAGTACTTC. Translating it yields CASSQIGGETQYF.

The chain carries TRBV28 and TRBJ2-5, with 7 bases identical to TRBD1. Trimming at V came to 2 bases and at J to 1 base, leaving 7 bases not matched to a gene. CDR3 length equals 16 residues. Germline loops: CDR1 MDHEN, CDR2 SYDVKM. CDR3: CASSLAGTAIQETQYF. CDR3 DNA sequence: TGTGCCAGCAGTTTAGCCGGGACAGCGATCCAAGAGACCCAGTACTTC.

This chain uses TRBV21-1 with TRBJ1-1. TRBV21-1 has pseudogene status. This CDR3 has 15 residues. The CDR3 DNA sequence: TGTGCCAGCAGCAAGAGAGACGGGAGGAACACTGAAGCTTTCTTT. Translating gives CASSKRDGRNTEAFF.

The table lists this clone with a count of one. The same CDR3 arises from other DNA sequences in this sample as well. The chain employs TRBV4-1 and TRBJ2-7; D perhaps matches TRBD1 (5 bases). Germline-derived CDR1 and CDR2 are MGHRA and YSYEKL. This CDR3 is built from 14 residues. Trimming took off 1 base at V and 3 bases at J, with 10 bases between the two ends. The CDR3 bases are TGCGCCAGCAGCCAAGTGGCCAGGGACTACGAGCAGTACTTC. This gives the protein CASSQVARDYEQYF.

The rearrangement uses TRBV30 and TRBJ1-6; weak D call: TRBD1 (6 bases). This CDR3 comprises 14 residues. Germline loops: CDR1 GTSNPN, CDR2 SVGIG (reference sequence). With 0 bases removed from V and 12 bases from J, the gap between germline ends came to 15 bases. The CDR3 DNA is TGTGCCTGGAGTGTATGGGCAGGGGCCAAACCCCTCCACTTT. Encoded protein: CAWSVWAGAKPLHF.

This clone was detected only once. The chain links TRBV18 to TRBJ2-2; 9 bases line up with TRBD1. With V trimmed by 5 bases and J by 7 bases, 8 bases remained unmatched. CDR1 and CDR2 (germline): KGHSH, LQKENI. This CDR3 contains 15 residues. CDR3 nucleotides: TGTGCCAGCTCAAAGGACAGGGGATTTGGCGGGGAGCTGTTTTTT. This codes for CASSKDRGFGGELFF.

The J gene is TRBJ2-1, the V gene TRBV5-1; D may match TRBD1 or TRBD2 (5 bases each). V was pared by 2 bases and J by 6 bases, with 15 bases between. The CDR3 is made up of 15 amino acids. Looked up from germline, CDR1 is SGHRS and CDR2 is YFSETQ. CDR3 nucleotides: TGCGCCAGCAGCTTTACAGGAGGAAGGGGCAATGAGCAGTTCTTC. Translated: CASSFTGGRGNEQFF.

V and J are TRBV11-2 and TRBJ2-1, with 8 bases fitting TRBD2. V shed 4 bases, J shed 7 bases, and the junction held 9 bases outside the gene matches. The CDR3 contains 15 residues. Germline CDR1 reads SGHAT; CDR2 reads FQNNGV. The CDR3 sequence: CASSSPAGAINEQFF. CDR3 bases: TGTGCCAGCAGCTCGCCAGCGGGAGCTATAAATGAGCAGTTCTTC.

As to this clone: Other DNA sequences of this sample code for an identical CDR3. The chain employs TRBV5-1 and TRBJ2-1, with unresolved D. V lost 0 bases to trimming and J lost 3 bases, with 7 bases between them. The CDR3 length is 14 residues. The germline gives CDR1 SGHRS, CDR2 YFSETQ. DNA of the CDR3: TGCGCCAGCAGCTTGGAAGGTAACTACAATGAGCAGTTCTTC. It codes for CASSLEGNYNEQFF.

This CDR3 is CASSFLAGRTETQYF. Here the CDR3 DNA reads TGCGCCAGCAGCTTCTTAGCGGGACGCACCGAGACCCAGTACTTC. The chain carries TRBV5-1 and TRBJ2-5, with TRBD2 matching 8 bases. Germline V gives CDR1 SGHRS, CDR2 YFSETQ. The junction had 8 bases not matched to a gene; V was cut back by 2 bases and J by 5 bases. The CDR3 loop spans 15 amino acids.

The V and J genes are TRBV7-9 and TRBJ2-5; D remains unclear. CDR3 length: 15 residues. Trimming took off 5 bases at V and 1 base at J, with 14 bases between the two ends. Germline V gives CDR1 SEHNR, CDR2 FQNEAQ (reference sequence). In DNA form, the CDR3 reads TGTGCCAGCAGCACCCGACCCTTCGCCCAAGAGACCCAGTACTTC. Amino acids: CASSTRPFAQETQYF. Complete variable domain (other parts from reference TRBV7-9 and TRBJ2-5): DTGVSQNPRHKITKRGQNVTFRCDPISEHNRLYWYRQTLGQGPEFLTYFQNEAQLEKSRLLSDRFSAERPKGSFSTLEIQRTEQGDSAMYLCASSTRPFAQETQYFGPGTRLLVL.

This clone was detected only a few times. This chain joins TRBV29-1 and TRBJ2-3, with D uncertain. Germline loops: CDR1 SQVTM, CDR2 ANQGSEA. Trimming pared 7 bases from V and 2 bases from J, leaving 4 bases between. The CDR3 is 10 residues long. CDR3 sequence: CSGVTDTQYF. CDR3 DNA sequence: TGCAGCGGGGTCACAGATACGCAGTATTTT.

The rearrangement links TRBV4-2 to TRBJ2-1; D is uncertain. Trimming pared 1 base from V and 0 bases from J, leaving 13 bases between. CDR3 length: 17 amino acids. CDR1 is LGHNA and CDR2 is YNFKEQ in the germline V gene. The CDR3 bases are TGTGCCAGCAGCCAAGCATGGCGGACGAGCTCCTACAATGAGCAGTTCTTC. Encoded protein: CASSQAWRTSSYNEQFF.

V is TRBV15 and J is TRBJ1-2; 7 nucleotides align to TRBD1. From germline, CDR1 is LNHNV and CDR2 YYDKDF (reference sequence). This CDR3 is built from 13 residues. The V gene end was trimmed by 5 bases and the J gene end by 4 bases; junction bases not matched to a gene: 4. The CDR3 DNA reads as TGTGCCACCAGCCGGGGACAGCTCTATGGCTACACCTTC. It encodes CATSRGQLYGYTF.

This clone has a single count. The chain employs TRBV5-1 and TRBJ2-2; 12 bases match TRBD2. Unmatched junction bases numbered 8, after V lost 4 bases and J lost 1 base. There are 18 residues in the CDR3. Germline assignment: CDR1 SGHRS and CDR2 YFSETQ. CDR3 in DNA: TGCGCCAGCAGCCCCCCGACTAGCGGGAGTTGGAACACCGGGGAGCTGTTTTTT. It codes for CASSPPTSGSWNTGELFF.

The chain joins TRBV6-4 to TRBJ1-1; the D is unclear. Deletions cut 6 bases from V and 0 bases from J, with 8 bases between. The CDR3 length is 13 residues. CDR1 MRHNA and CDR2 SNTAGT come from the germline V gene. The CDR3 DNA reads TGTGCCAGCAGCCTACATTTGAACACTGAAGCTTTCTTT. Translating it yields CASSLHLNTEAFF.

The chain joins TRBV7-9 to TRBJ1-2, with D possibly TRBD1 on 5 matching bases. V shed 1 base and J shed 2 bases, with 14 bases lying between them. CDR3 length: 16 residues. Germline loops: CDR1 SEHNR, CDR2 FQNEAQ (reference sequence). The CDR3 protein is CASSLEQARGNYGYTF. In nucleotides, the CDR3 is TGTGCCAGCAGCTTAGAACAGGCCCGGGGAAACTATGGCTACACCTTC.

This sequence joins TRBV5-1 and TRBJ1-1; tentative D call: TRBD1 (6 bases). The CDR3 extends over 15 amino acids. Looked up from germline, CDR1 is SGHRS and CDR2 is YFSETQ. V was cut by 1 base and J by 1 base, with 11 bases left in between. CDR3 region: CASSLIQGGNTEAFF. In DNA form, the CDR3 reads TGCGCCAGCAGCTTGATACAGGGAGGGAACACTGAAGCTTTCTTT.

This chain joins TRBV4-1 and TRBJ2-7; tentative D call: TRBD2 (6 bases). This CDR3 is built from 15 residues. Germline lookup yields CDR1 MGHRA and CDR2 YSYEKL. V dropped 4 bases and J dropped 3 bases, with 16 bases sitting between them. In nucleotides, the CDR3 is TGCGCCAGCAGCCCTCTACCGGGACTGTACTACGAGCAGTACTTC. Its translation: CASSPLPGLYYEQYF.

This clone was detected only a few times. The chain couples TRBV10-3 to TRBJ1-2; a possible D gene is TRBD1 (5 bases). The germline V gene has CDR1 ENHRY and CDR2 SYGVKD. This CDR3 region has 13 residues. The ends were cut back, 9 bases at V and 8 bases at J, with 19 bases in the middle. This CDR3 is CAIAPGFEEGYTF. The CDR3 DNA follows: TGTGCCATTGCGCCAGGGTTCGAGGAGGGCTACACCTTC.

The CDR3 DNA sequence: TGTGCCAGCAGCTTAGCGTCCCAGGGGTGGTCTGGCACCATATATTTT. Translated, it gives CASSLASQGWSGTIYF. The chain uses TRBV11-2 and TRBJ1-3, with D possibly matching TRBD1 (6 bases). The germline gives CDR1 SGHAT, CDR2 FQNNGV. Trimming left V 1 base short and J 9 bases short, with 19 bases between. The CDR3 extends over 16 amino acids.

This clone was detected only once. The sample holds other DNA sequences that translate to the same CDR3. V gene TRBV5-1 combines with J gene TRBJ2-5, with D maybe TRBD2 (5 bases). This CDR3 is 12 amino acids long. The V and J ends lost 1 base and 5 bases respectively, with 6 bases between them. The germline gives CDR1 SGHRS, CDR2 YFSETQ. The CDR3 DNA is TGCGCCAGCAGCTTGTCGGGGGAGACCCAGTACTTC. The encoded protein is CASSLSGETQYF.

DNA for the CDR3: TGCGCCAGCAGCCCCGGACAGGGCTTTTTCGAGCAGTACTTC. It translates to CASSPGQGFFEQYF. The chain has TRBV5-1 and TRBJ2-7; TRBD1 agrees at 8 bases. In germline, CDR1 is SGHRS, CDR2 YFSETQ. The CDR3 totals 14 residues. The V and J ends lost 4 bases and 6 bases, in that order; junction bases with no gene match: 9.

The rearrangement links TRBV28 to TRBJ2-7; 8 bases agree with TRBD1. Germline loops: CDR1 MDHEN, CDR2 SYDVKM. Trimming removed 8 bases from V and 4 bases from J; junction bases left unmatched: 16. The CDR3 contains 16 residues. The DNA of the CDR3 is TGTGCCAGCTTCGAAACAGGACAGGGACCGTTATACGAGCAGTACTTC. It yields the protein CASFETGQGPLYEQYF.

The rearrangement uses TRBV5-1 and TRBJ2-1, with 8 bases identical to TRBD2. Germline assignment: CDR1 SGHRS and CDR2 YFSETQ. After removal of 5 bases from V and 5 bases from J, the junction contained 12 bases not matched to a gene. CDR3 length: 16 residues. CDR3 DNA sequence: TGCGCCAGCAGATCCGGGGGGGCGAATTCCAACAATGAGCAGTTCTTC. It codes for CASRSGGANSNNEQFF.

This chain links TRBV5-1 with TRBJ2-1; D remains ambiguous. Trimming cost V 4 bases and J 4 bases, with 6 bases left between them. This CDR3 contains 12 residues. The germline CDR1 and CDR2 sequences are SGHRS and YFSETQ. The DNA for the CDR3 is TGCGCCAGCAGCCCTAGTTACAATGAGCAGTTCTTC. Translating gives CASSPSYNEQFF.

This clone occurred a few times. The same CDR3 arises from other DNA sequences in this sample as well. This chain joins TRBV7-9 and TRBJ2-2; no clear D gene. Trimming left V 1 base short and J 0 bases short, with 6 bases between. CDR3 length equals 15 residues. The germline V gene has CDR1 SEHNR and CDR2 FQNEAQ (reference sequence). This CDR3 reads CASSLGATNTGELFF. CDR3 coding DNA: TGTGCCAGCAGCTTAGGGGCTACGAACACCGGGGAGCTGTTTTTT.

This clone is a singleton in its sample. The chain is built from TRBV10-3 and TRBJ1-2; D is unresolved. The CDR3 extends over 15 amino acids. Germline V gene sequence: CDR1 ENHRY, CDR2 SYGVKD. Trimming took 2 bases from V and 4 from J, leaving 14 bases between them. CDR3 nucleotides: TGTGCCATCAGTGAGGGGCAGGACCCGTTCTATGGCTACACCTTC. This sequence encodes CAISEGQDPFYGYTF.

CDR3 sequence reads: CASSLAPGSGQETQYF. The DNA of the CDR3 is TGCGCCAGCAGCCTGGCCCCGGGGAGTGGGCAAGAGACCCAGTACTTC. This chain connects TRBV5-1 to TRBJ2-5, with a tentative D call TRBD2 (5 bases). This CDR3 contains 16 residues. V dropped 4 bases and J dropped 2 bases, with 18 bases sitting between them. Germline values: CDR1 SGHRS, CDR2 YFSETQ. The entire variable domain, with the rest obtained from reference TRBV5-1 and TRBJ2-5, is as follows: KAGVTQTPRYLIKTRGQQVTLSCSPISGHRSVSWYQQTPGQGLQFLFEYFSETQRNKGNFPGRFSGRQFSNSRSEMNVSTLELGDSALYLCASSLAPGSGQETQYFGPGTRLLVL.

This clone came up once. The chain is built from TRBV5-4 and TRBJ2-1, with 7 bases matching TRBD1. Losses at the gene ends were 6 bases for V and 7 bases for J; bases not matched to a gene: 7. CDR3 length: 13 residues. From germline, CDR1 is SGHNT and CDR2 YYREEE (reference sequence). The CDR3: CASTSPGGNEQFF. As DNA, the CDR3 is TGTGCCAGCACCTCCCCAGGGGGTAATGAGCAGTTCTTC.